One and the same sample provided the 5 T cell receptor beta chains below, sequenced in a study of T cells after yellow fever vaccination. TCRdb re-called the 5' RACE reads through MiXCR, storing one row per CDR3 protein. The repertoire holds around 400,000 distinct CDR3 sequences, around a tenth seen once, with less than 20% in the top ten. Sequencing used PBMCs, obtained on the day of the first yellow fever vaccination. Source of these receptors: a man between 18 and 35 years old who received the YFV17D yellow fever vaccine.

A single count supports this clonotype. V usage is TRBV7-2 and J usage is TRBJ2-1; no clear D. V lost 0 bases and J lost 7, with 7 bases in between. The CDR3 has 13 residues. Germline lookup yields CDR1 SGHTA and CDR2 FQGNSA. CDR3 bases: TGTGCCAGCAGCTTAGCGCCCCCGAATGAGCAGTTCTTC. Protein product: CASSLAPPNEQFF.

This clonotype was recorded many times. The chain uses TRBV5-6 and TRBJ2-3; 7 bases map to TRBD2. The V gene end was trimmed by 0 bases and the J gene end by 1 base; junction bases not matched to a gene: 2. Germline V gene lookup returns CDR1 SGHDT and CDR2 YYEEEE. CDR3 length: 15 residues. CDR3 residues: CASSLDAGGTDTQYF. Here the CDR3 DNA reads TGTGCCAGCAGCTTGGACGCGGGAGGCACAGATACGCAGTATTTT.

This clonotype was counted a few times. The rearrangement joins TRBV2 to TRBJ2-3; 9 bases are shared with TRBD2. The CDR3 is 12 amino acids. Unmatched junction bases numbered 1, after V lost 11 bases and J lost 1 base. CDR1 SNHLY and CDR2 FYNNEI come from the germline V gene. The CDR3 bases are TGTGCCGGCGGGGGGGGCACAGATACGCAGTATTTT. As protein: CAGGGGTDTQYF.

The chain carries TRBV12-3 or TRBV12-4 and TRBJ1-1, with a tentative D call TRBD1 (5 bases). Trimming cost V 3 bases and J 4 bases, with 15 bases left between them. The CDR3 contains 15 residues. The CDR3 DNA is TGTGCCAGCAGTTTCGATCCAGGGCCCCCCACTGAAGCTTTCTTT. Amino acid sequence: CASSFDPGPPTEAFF.

V is TRBV11-2 and J is TRBJ2-3; TRBD2 agrees at 8 bases. J gave up 3 bases and V 1 base, and 9 bases lay outside the gene matches. CDR3 size: 17 residues. Germline V gene lookup returns CDR1 SGHAT and CDR2 FQNNGV. This chain's CDR3 is CASSLGISGERTDTQYF. The CDR3 bases are TGTGCCAGCAGCTTAGGTATTAGCGGGGAAAGAACAGATACGCAGTATTTT.